This T cell receptor (beta chain) was sequenced for a study of Ad26.COV2.S vaccination and SARS-CoV-2 variants. Turning to the study itself: Recipients of Ad26.COV2.S got it intramuscularly, once or twice 56 days apart.

About this clone: The antigen remains unidentified.

Findings and caveats of the study: Substantial breadth in spike-specific CD8+ and CD4+ T cell responses was reportedly seen after vaccination.

The length of the CDR3 is 15 residues. CDR1 is LNHDA and CDR2 is SQIVND in the germline V gene (reference sequence). V was cut by 3 bases and J by 7 bases, with 18 bases left in between. The protocol was immunoSEQ multiplex PCR, while the TCRdb copy is restricted to in-frame clones and leaves out a portion. The data hold some 420,000 clones, with more than 75% observed a single time. Treatment specified: some 19 received Ad26.COV2.S at low or high dose, single or two shots; roughly five received placebo; per-sample allocation not given. The samples were gathered on day 63 after the first injection of vaccine or placebo. This adult donor, from Boston, was 18-55 years old.

This material consisted of peripheral blood, taken in a trial of Ad26.COV2.S vaccine versus placebo. The chain links TRBV19 to TRBJ1-1; D call uncertain. This TCR came from a person between 18 and 60 years old who received the Ad26.COV2.S COVID-19 vaccine or a placebo. CDR3 nucleotides: TGTGCCAGTAGTATCCGGACCTGGGCAGCCAGTGAAGCTTTCTTT. This gives the protein CASSIRTWAASEAFF.